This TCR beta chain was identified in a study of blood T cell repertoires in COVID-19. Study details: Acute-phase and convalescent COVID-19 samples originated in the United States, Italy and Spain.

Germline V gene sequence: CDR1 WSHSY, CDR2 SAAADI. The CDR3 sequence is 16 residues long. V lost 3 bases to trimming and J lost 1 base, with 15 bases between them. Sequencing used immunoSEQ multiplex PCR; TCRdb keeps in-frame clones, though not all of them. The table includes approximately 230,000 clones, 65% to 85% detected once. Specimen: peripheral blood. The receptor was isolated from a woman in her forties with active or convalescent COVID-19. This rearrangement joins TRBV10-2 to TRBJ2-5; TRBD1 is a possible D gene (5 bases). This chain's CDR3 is CASSDNSKGAQETQYF. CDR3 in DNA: TGCGCCAGCAGTGATAACAGCAAAGGGGCCCAAGAGACCCAGTACTTC.